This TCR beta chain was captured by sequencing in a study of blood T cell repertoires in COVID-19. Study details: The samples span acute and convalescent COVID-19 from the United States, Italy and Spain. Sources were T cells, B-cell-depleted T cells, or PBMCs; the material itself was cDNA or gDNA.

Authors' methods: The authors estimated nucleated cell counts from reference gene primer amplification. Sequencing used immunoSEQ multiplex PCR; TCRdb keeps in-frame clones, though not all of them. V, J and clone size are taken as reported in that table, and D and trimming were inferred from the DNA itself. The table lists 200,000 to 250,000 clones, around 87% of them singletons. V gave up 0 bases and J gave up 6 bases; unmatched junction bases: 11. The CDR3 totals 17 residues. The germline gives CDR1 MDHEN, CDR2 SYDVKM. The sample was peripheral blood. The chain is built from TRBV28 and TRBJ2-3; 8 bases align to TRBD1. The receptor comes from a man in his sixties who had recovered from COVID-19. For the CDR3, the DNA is TGTGCCAGCAGTTTATGGGTTGACAGGGGAATTAAGGATACGCAGTATTTT. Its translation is CASSLWVDRGIKDTQYF.